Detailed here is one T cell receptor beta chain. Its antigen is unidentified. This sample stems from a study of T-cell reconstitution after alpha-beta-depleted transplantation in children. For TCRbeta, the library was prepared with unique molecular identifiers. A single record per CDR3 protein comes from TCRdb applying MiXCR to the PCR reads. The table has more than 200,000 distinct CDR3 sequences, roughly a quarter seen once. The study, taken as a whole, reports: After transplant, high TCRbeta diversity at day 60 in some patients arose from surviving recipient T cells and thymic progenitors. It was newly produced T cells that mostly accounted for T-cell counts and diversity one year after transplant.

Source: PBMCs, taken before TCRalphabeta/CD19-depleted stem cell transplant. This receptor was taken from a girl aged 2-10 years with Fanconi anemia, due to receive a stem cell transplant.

For the CDR3, the DNA is TGCAGCGCCGAAACCGGGACTAGCGGGAGCCTTGGCACAGATACGCAGTATTTT. Protein sequence: CSAETGTSGSLGTDTQYF. This chain uses TRBV29-1 with TRBJ2-3; TRBD2 matches at 14 bases. V was clipped by 7 bases and J by 1 base; unmatched bases: 13. Germline assignment: CDR1 SQVTM and CDR2 ANQGSEA. The CDR3 is made up of 18 amino acids.